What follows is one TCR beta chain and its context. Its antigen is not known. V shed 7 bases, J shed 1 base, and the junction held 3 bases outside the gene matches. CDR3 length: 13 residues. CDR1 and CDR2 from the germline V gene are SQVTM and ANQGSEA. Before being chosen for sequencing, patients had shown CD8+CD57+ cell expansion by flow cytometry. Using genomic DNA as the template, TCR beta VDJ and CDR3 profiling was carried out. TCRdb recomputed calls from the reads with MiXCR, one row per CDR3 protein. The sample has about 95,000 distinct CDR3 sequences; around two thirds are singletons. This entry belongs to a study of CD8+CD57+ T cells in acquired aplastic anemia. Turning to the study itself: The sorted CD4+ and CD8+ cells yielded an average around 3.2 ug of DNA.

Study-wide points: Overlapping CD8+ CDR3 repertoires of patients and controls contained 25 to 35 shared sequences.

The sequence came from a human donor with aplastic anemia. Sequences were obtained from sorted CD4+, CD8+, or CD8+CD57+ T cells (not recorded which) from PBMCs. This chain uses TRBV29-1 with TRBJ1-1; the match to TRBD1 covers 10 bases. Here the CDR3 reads CSGWDRGNTEAFF. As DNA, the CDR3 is TGCAGCGGATGGGACAGGGGGAACACTGAAGCTTTCTTT.